Listed here is a single T cell receptor beta chain. Germline V lookup: CDR1 MNHEY, CDR2 SVGAGI. The J segment lost 2 bases and the V segment lost 6 bases, leaving 5 bases of the junction unmatched. The CDR3 has 15 residues. This specimen comes from a study of blood T cell repertoires in COVID-19. Study overall: Whether acute or convalescent, the COVID-19 samples came from the United States, Italy and Spain. The cDNA or gDNA used as material had been derived from T cells, B-cell-depleted T cells, or PBMCs.

Original data processing: Scientists estimated how many nucleated cells there were by amplifying reference gene primers. Some clones are missing from TCRdb's copy, which holds only in-frame ones; the method was immunoSEQ multiplex PCR. That table is the source of V, J and clone size, and D and trimming were worked out from the DNA. Of about 400,000 clones listed, nearly 90% are singletons. Participants spanned ages about 18 to 90 years and resided in about two dozen US areas. The TCR originated in a woman aged 30 to 39 who had recovered from COVID-19. The chain couples TRBV6-5 to TRBJ2-2; 8 positions agree with TRBD2. The sample was PBMCs or T cells enriched from blood (not recorded which). CDR3 sequence: CASRPLAVNTGELFF. The DNA of the CDR3 is TGTGCCAGCAGGCCACTAGCGGTTAACACCGGGGAGCTGTTTTTT.